A selection of T cell receptor beta chains follows, all from one sample in a study of blood T cell repertoires in COVID-19. The assay was immunoSEQ multiplex PCR, and TCRdb's table has in-frame clones only and misses some. The table includes fewer than 350,000 clones, roughly 87% detected once. The sample taken for sequencing was peripheral blood. The receptor set was obtained from a man aged 18 to 35 with active or convalescent COVID-19. The conserved cysteine and the conserved F or W are not part of the CDR3 here.

CDR3 | J | V
ASSWSSGGAEQF | TRBJ2-1 | TRBV27
ASSLIPRGGRHTDTQY | TRBJ2-3 | TRBV11-2
ASSVATGLGQTQETQY | TRBJ2-5 | TRBV9
ASSFGPGAYNEQF | TRBJ2-1 | TRBV5-6
ASSLKQGYT | TRBJ1-2 | TRBV13
ASVRQANINEQF | TRBJ2-1 | TRBV21-1
ASSVSVNTEAF | TRBJ1-1 | TRBV7-7
ASRTSGGASDTQY | TRBJ2-3 | TRBV7-2
ASSLGVGGYT | TRBJ1-2 | TRBV7-8
ASRGALTGEEDTQY | TRBJ2-3 | TRBV5-1
ASSATTGPLSYNEQF | TRBJ2-1 | TRBV9
ASSPKRAGDATDTQY | TRBJ2-3 | TRBV3-1/TRBV3-2
SVEDPVRGGAPYNEQF | TRBJ2-1 | TRBV29-1
ASSFWTGGEQY | TRBJ2-7 | TRBV5-4
ASKTGANEQF | TRBJ2-1 | TRBV27
ASSSGTLSYEQY | TRBJ2-7 | TRBV6-5
ASSSSDSYGYT | TRBJ1-2 | TRBV9
ASSAKGQPNTGELF | TRBJ2-2 | TRBV11-2
ASSSQGNTEAF | TRBJ1-1 | TRBV5-6
ATSRAEEPPDTQY | TRBJ2-3 | TRBV15
ASSPGGSADTQY | TRBJ2-3 | TRBV5-5
ASSSGVQLNTGELF | TRBJ2-2 | TRBV5-6
ASSRRGTVNTEAF | TRBJ1-1 | TRBV14
ASSPSAGASYEQY | TRBJ2-7 | TRBV19
ASSLGQGAEAF | TRBJ1-1 | TRBV12-3/TRBV12-4
ASKVQGRSLGGYT | TRBJ1-2 | TRBV2
ASSRTLGGPQH | TRBJ1-5 | TRBV5-5